In this sample, the clone carrying this T cell receptor beta chain turned up a few times. TCRdb re-called the RT-PCR reads through MiXCR, storing one row per CDR3 protein. This table has around 150,000 distinct CDR3 sequences, 37% appearing once. Between the trimmed V and J ends, which lost 1 base and 4 bases, there was a span of 10 bases. The CDR3 consists of 14 residues. CDR1 and CDR2 (germline): LGHNA, YSLEER. This sample is part of a study of patients and donors after allogeneic stem cell transplantation. The chain uses TRBV4-3 and TRBJ1-1; D gene unclear. Source material: blood, either unsorted or a sorted T cell fraction (not recorded which). The TCR was taken from a human donor who was either an allogeneic HSCT recipient or a stem cell or donor lymphocyte infusion donor (not recorded which). It is not recorded whose cells these are; they may come from a transplant donor. CDR3 region: CASSQVWAGTEAFF. The CDR3 region has the DNA TGCGCCAGCAGCCAAGTCTGGGCCGGCACTGAAGCTTTCTTT.